This T cell receptor (beta chain) is drawn from a study of shared clonotypes between healthy human individuals. Study conclusions and caveats: Sequencing depth was predicted to influence how clonotypes are shared among donors.

Concerning this clone: The target antigen is unknown.

Clones were sequenced by immunoSEQ multiplex PCR, and TCRdb holds only the in-frame ones, with some missing. The profile shows about 2,100,000 clones, roughly 91% of them singletons. CD8 cells classed as naive were CD45RO-negative and positively selected for CCR7, excluding terminally differentiated effector memory CD45RA+ cells. This TCR was sampled from a man younger than 35 in good health. Some clones in this sample may be carry-over from other donors' samples. Material: naive CD8+ T cells from PBMCs.

CDR3 DNA sequence: TGTGCCAGCAGCCCCCACGGTAGCGGGAGTCTTGAGCAGTTCTTC. Residues: CASSPHGSGSLEQFF. The rearrangement joins TRBV6-5 to TRBJ2-1; 9 nucleotides agree with TRBD2. This CDR3 spans 15 amino acids. Germline values: CDR1 MNHEY, CDR2 SVGAGI. V shed 6 bases and J 9 bases; nucleotides not matched to a gene: 12.